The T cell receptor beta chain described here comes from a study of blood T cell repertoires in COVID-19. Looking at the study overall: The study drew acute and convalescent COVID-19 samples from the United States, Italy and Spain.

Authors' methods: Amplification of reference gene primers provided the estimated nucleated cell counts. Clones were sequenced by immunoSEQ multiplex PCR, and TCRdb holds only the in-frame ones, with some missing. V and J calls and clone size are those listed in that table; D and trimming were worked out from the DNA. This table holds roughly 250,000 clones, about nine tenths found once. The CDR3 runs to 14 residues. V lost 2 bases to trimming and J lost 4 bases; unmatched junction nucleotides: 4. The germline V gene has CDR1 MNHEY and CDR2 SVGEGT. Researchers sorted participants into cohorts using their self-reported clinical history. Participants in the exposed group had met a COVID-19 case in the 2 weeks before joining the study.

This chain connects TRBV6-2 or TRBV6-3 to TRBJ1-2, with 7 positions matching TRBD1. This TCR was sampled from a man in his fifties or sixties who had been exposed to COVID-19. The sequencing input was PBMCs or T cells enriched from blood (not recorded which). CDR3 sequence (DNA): TGTGCCAGCAGTTACGCGACAGGGTTCTATGGCTACACCTTC. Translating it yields CASSYATGFYGYTF.